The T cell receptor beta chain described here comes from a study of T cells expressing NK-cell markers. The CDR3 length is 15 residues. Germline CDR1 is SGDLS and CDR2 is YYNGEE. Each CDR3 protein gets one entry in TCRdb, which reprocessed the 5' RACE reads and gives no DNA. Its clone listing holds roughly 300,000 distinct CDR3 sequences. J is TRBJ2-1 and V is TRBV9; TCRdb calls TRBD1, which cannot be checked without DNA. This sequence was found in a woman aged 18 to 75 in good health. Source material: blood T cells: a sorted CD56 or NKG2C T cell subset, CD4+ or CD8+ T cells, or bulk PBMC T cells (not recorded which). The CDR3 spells CASSIAGGAYNEQFF.